These T cell receptor beta chains were read from a single sample in a study of blood T cell repertoires in COVID-19. Measured with immunoSEQ multiplex PCR; TCRdb has only the in-frame clones, and not every one. There are under 300,000 clones in the sample; around four fifths occur only once, and more than 1.5% lies in the top ten. The specimen sequenced was peripheral blood. These receptors came from a young man who had recovered from COVID-19. Both conserved end residues are part of each CDR3. A D gene is named only where the DNA matches it firmly. Only some rows state a clone size, as once, few, many or a class for expanded clones.

clone_size,cdr3_length,v_call,j_call,d_call,cdr3_aa,cdr3_nt
.,19,TRBV11-2,TRBJ2-3,TRBD2,CASSPRTSGGAGDRDTQYF,TGTGCCAGCAGCCCCCGGACTAGCGGGGGGGCTGGGGATCGGGATACGCAGTATTTT
.,13,TRBV27,TRBJ1-1,.,CASSIKIDTEAFF,TGTGCCAGCAGTATAAAAATCGACACTGAAGCTTTCTTT
.,16,TRBV27,TRBJ1-1,.,CASQSGGGAPSTEAFF,TGTGCCAGCCAGAGTGGTGGGGGGGCCCCTTCCACTGAAGCTTTCTTT
.,13,TRBV3-1/TRBV3-2,TRBJ2-7,.,CASSLQGSSEQYF,TGTGCCAGCAGCCTACAGGGTTCTAGCGAGCAGTACTTC
once,11,TRBV6-5,TRBJ1-4,.,CATSKGRGLFF,TGTGCCACCTCAAAGGGCCGGGGACTGTTTTTT
.,15,TRBV5-1,TRBJ1-3,TRBD1,CASSPAGTAGNTIYF,TGCGCCAGCAGCCCCGCCGGGACAGCCGGAAACACCATATATTTT
.,11,TRBV20-1,TRBJ2-5,.,CSARDGRGQYF,TGCAGTGCTAGAGATGGTCGGGGGCAGTACTTC
.,17,TRBV2,TRBJ1-2,.,CASSEEAVRTLGYGYTF,TGTGCCAGCAGTGAAGAGGCGGTCAGAACTCTCGGGTATGGCTACACCTTC
.,14,TRBV9,TRBJ2-5,TRBD2,CASSVAGGPETQYF,TGTGCCAGCAGCGTAGCGGGGGGGCCGGAGACCCAGTACTTC
.,15,TRBV3-1/TRBV3-2,TRBJ1-1,.,CASSQKVVGPTEAFF,TGTGCCAGCAGCCAAAAGGTTGTGGGCCCCACTGAAGCTTTCTTT
.,14,TRBV5-5,TRBJ1-6,TRBD1,CASSLGQGGSPLHF,TGTGCCAGCAGCCTCGGACAGGGTGGGTCACCCCTCCACTTT
many,15,TRBV7-9,TRBJ2-2,TRBD1,CASRPGQGGTGELFF,TGTGCCAGCAGGCCGGGACAGGGGGGCACCGGGGAGCTGTTTTTT
.,14,TRBV7-8,TRBJ1-5,.,CASSLITEKQPQHF,TGTGCCAGCAGCTTAATAACTGAGAAGCAGCCCCAGCATTTT
few,15,TRBV6-5,TRBJ2-7,.,CASSYSAVGVYEQYF,TGTGCCAGCAGTTACTCCGCCGTCGGGGTCTACGAGCAGTACTTC
.,13,TRBV5-4,TRBJ1-5,.,CASSLDSYQPQHF,TGTGCCAGCAGCTTGGACTCGTATCAGCCCCAGCATTTT
.,12,TRBV2,TRBJ2-5,.,CASKGLKETQYF,TGTGCCAGCAAGGGACTTAAAGAGACCCAGTACTTC
medium-sized,16,TRBV19,TRBJ2-5,.,CASSPLGGHKKETQYF,TGTGCCAGTAGTCCCCTTGGGGGACACAAAAAAGAGACCCAGTACTTC
.,14,TRBV13,TRBJ2-5,.,CASSGSAGQTTRYF,TGTGCCAGCAGCGGATCAGCCGGACAGACAACTCGGTACTTC
.,15,TRBV16,TRBJ1-4,.,CATKSAGTTNEKLFF,TGTGCCACCAAATCCGCCGGGACAACTAATGAAAAACTGTTTTTT
once,15,TRBV5-6,TRBJ2-4,TRBD2,CASSSTSGSKNIQYF,TGTGCCAGCAGCTCGACTAGCGGGTCCAAAAACATTCAGTACTTC
few,13,TRBV18,TRBJ1-1,.,CASSPGQRQGAFF,TGTGCCAGCTCACCAGGACAGAGGCAGGGAGCTTTCTTT
.,13,TRBV6-5,TRBJ1-1,.,CATHHVRDTEAFF,TGTGCCACCCACCATGTGAGGGACACTGAAGCTTTCTTT
.,14,TRBV7-6,TRBJ2-2,TRBD1,CASARDRNTGELFF,TGTGCCAGCGCCCGGGACAGAAACACCGGGGAGCTGTTTTTT
.,15,TRBV7-9,TRBJ1-1,.,CASSQRTVMNTEAFF,TGTGCCAGCAGCCAAAGAACAGTCATGAACACTGAAGCTTTCTTT
.,14,TRBV29-1,TRBJ2-2,TRBD1,CSAGRGQYTGELFF,TGCAGCGCCGGACGGGGACAGTACACCGGGGAGCTGTTTTTT
.,15,TRBV11-2,TRBJ2-1,.,CASSLEASPYNEQFF,TGTGCCAGCAGCTTAGAAGCGTCCCCCTACAATGAGCAGTTCTTC
.,11,TRBV12-3/TRBV12-4,TRBJ2-5,.,CASSRGETQYF,TGTGCCAGCAGTAGGGGAGAGACCCAGTACTTC
.,16,TRBV11-2,TRBJ2-1,TRBD1,CASSSIRTGYYNEQFF,TGTGCCAGCAGCTCAATTAGGACAGGGTACTACAATGAGCAGTTCTTC
.,14,TRBV9,TRBJ2-2,TRBD2,CASRRGRNTGELFF,TGTGCCAGCAGGCGGGGGAGGAACACCGGGGAGCTGTTTTTT
.,15,TRBV19,TRBJ2-7,.,CASRPFAGPYDEQYF,TGTGCCAGTAGGCCCTTTGCAGGGCCCTATGACGAGCAGTACTTC
.,16,TRBV7-9,TRBJ2-1,.,CASSLIRIRGDNEQFF,TGTGCCAGCAGCTTAATTCGAATCAGGGGAGACAATGAGCAGTTCTTC
.,10,TRBV6-5,TRBJ1-6,.,CASSYSGLHF,TGTGCCAGCAGTTACTCCGGCCTCCACTTT
.,12,TRBV2,TRBJ1-2,.,CASSGPIYGYTF,TGTGCCAGCAGTGGGCCAATCTATGGCTACACCTTC
.,18,TRBV4-1,TRBJ1-1,TRBD1,CASSQDLGQGAWNTEAFF,TGCGCCAGCAGCCAAGATCTAGGCCAGGGGGCCTGGAACACTGAAGCTTTCTTT
.,14,TRBV3-1/TRBV3-2,TRBJ2-7,.,CASSQAQGPYEQYF,TGTGCCAGCAGCCAAGCCCAGGGCCCCTACGAGCAGTACTTC
few,16,TRBV9,TRBJ2-7,TRBD2,CASTPSGGALIPEQYF,TGTGCCAGCACCCCTAGCGGGGGGGCCCTCATTCCCGAGCAGTACTTC
once,15,TRBV19,TRBJ2-1,TRBD1,CASSIRDRVYNEQFF,TGTGCCAGTAGTATCCGGGACAGGGTCTACAATGAGCAGTTCTTC
.,15,TRBV5-6,TRBJ1-1,.,CASSLEGARDTEAFF,TGTGCCAGCAGCTTGGAAGGGGCAAGAGACACTGAAGCTTTCTTT
.,13,TRBV6-5,TRBJ1-2,TRBD1,CASSSPTGKGYTF,TGTGCCAGCAGTTCCCCGACAGGGAAAGGCTACACCTTC
.,16,TRBV5-1,TRBJ2-1,TRBD1,CASSPGTGVTYNEQFF,TGCGCCAGCAGTCCTGGGACAGGGGTTACCTACAATGAGCAGTTCTTC
.,15,TRBV7-2,TRBJ1-2,.,CASSPRGGLNYGYTF,TGTGCCAGCAGCCCGAGGGGAGGACTGAACTATGGCTACACCTTC
.,13,TRBV6-1,TRBJ1-2,.,CASSEADSYGYTF,TGTGCCAGCAGTGAAGCGGACAGCTATGGCTACACCTTC
once,14,TRBV28,TRBJ2-1,.,CASSLRRGRNEQFF,TGTGCCAGCAGTTTAAGGCGGGGCCGTAATGAGCAGTTCTTC
.,15,TRBV7-8,TRBJ1-5,.,CASSLGMAGDQPQHF,TGTGCCAGCAGCTTAGGTATGGCGGGGGATCAGCCCCAGCATTTT
.,15,TRBV3-1/TRBV3-2,TRBJ2-4,.,CASSQDLTRRNIQYF,TGTGCCAGCAGCCAAGATTTAACCAGAAGAAACATTCAGTACTTC